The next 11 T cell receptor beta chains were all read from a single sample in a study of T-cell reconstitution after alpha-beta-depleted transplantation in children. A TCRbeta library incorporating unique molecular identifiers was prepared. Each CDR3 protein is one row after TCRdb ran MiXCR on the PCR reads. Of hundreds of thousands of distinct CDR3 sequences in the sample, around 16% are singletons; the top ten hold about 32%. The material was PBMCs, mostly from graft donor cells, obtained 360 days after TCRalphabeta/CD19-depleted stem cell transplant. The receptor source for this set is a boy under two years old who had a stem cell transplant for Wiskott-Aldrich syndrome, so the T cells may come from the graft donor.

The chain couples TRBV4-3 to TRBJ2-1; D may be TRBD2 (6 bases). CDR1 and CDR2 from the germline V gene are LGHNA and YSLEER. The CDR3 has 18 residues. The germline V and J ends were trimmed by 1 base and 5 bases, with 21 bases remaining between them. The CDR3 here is CASSQGESYGLLDNEQFF. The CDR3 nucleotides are TGCGCCAGCAGCCAAGGGGAATCTTATGGACTACTAGACAATGAGCAGTTCTTC.

CDR3 residues: CATSDPGLAGANEQFF. The DNA of the CDR3 is TGTGCCACCAGTGACCCCGGACTAGCGGGAGCCAATGAGCAGTTCTTC. This chain uses TRBV24-1 with TRBJ2-1; 13 bases line up with TRBD2. This CDR3 is 16 amino acids long. Germline V gene data show CDR1 as KGHDR and CDR2 as SFDVKD. The V and J ends lost 4 bases and 6 bases, in that order; junction bases with no gene match: 5.

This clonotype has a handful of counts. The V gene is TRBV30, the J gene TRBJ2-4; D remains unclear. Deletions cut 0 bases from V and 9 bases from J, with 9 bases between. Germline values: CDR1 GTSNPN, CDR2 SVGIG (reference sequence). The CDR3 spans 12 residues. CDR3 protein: CAWSVGSGIQYF. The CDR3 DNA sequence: TGTGCCTGGAGTGTAGGCTCAGGCATTCAGTACTTC.

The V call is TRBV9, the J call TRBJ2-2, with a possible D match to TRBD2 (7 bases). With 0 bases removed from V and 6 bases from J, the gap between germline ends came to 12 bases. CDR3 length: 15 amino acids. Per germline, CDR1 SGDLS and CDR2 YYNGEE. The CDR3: CASSVGGGYAGELFF. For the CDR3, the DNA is TGTGCCAGCAGCGTAGGCGGGGGCTACGCCGGGGAGCTGTTTTTT.

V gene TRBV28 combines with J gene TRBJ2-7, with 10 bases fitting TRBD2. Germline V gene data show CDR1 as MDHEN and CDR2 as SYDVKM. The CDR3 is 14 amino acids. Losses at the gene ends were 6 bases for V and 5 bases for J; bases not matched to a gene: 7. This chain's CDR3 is CASSSSGGRNEQYF. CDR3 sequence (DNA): TGTGCCAGCAGCTCTAGCGGGGGTAGGAACGAGCAGTACTTC. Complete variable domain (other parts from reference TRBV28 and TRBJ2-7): DVKVTQSSRYLVKRTGEKVFLECVQDMDHENMFWYRQDPGLGLRLIYFSYDVKMKEKGDIPEGYSVSREKKERFSLILESASTNQTSMYLCASSSSGGRNEQYFGPGTRLTVT.

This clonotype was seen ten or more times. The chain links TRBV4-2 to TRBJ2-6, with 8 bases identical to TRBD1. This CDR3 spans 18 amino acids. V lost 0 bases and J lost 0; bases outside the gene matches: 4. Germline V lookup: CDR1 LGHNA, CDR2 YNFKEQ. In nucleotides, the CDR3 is TGTGCCAGCAGCCAAGAGACAGGGGCCCTCTCTGGGGCCAACGTCCTGACTTTC. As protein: CASSQETGALSGANVLTF.

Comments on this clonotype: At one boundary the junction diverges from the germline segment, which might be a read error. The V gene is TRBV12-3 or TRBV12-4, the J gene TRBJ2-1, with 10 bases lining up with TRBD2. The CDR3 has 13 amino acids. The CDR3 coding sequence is TGTGCCAGCAGTCCTAGCGGGAGCACCCGTATCGGCTTC. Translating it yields CASSPSGSTRIGF.

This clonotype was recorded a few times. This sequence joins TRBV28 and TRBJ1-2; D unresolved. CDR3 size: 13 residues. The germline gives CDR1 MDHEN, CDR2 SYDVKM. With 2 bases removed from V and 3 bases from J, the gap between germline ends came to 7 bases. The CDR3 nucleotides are TGTGCCAGCAGTTTACACGGATACTATGGCTACACCTTC. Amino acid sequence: CASSLHGYYGYTF.

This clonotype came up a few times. The CDR3 is CAINRDSGGPTGEQYF. The CDR3 DNA reads as TGTGCCATCAATCGGGATTCAGGGGGGCCCACCGGAGAGCAGTACTTC. The chain combines TRBV10-3 with TRBJ2-7; possibly TRBD1 for D (7 bases). The CDR3 runs 16 residues. CDR1 and CDR2 from the germline V gene are ENHRY and SYGVKD. Trimming pared 7 bases from V and 7 bases from J, leaving 26 bases between.

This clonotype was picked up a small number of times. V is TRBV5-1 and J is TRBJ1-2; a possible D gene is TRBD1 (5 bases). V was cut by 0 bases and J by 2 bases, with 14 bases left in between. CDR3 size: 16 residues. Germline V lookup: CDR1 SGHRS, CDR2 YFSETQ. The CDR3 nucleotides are TGCGCCAGCAGCTTGGCCCCGGGACCGCCGAACTATGGCTACACCTTC. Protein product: CASSLAPGPPNYGYTF. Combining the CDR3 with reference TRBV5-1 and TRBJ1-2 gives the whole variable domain KAGVTQTPRYLIKTRGQQVTLSCSPISGHRSVSWYQQTPGQGLQFLFEYFSETQRNKGNFPGRFSGRQFSNSRSEMNVSTLELGDSALYLCASSLAPGPPNYGYTFGSGTRLTVV.

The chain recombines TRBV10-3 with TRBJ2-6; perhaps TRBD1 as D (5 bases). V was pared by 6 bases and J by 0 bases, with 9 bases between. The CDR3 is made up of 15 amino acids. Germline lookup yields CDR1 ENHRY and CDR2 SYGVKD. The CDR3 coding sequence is TGTGCCATCAGGGGGCCCGGCTCTGGGGCCAACGTCCTGACTTTC. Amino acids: CAIRGPGSGANVLTF.